This T cell receptor beta chain was obtained from a study of control samples from healthy donors and cancer patients. Some clones are missing from TCRdb's copy, which holds only in-frame ones; the method was immunoSEQ multiplex PCR. Of about 140,000 clones in the sample, more than 80% were seen once. Germline CDR1 is LNHDA and CDR2 is SQIVND (reference sequence). The CDR3 loop spans 14 amino acids. V was cut by 8 bases and J by 0 bases, with 11 bases left in between. The chain links TRBV19 to TRBJ1-3; no definite D call. The sequence was obtained from a young man in good health. The sequencing input was blood. In DNA, the CDR3 is TGTGCCAGTGATGCCCGAAACTCTGGAAACACCATATATTTT. Translated, it gives CASDARNSGNTIYF.